This TCR beta chain was documented in a study of blood T cell repertoires in COVID-19. Sequencing used immunoSEQ multiplex PCR; TCRdb keeps in-frame clones, though not all of them. This sample has approximately 160,000 clones, with approximately 80% found just once. This TCR came from a woman aged 60 to 75 with acute or convalescent COVID-19. Source material: peripheral blood.

CDR3 DNA: TGCGCCAGCAGCCCGACTAGCGGGGGGGCAAGACACAATGAGCAGTTCTTC. It encodes CASSPTSGGARHNEQFF. This chain uses TRBV5-1 with TRBJ2-1, with 14 bases fitting TRBD2. Germline CDR1 SGHRS, CDR2 YFSETQ. The CDR3 consists of 17 residues. The V gene end was trimmed by 4 bases and the J gene end by 5 bases; junction bases not matched to a gene: 8. Full variable domain (missing parts from reference TRBV5-1 and TRBJ2-1): KAGVTQTPRYLIKTRGQQVTLSCSPISGHRSVSWYQQTPGQGLQFLFEYFSETQRNKGNFPGRFSGRQFSNSRSEMNVSTLELGDSALYLCASSPTSGGARHNEQFFGPGTRLTVL.